The 26 T cell receptor beta chains below all came from one sample that was sequenced in a study of T cells after yellow fever vaccination. From the 5' RACE reads, TCRdb called clonotypes with MiXCR, one entry per CDR3 protein. The sample records 200,000 to 250,000 distinct CDR3 sequences, less than 9% being singletons. This sample comprised CD4+ T cells sorted from PBMCs, obtained 15 days after the yellow fever booster vaccination. The receptor source for this set is a man aged 25 to 40 who received the YFV17D yellow fever vaccine.

The table lists this clonotype with a few counts. The V gene is TRBV7-2, the J gene TRBJ2-4, with 7 bases fitting TRBD2. Germline V gene data show CDR1 as SGHTA and CDR2 as FQGNSA. The CDR3 is 16 residues long. The V and J ends lost 4 bases and 7 bases, in that order; junction bases with no gene match: 13. The CDR3 DNA is TGTGCCAGCAGCTCGACGGGGGGTAACCTTAAGAACATTCAGTACTTC. This codes for CASSSTGGNLKNIQYF.

This clonotype was counted only a few times. The chain couples TRBV20-1 to TRBJ2-2; D perhaps matches TRBD2 (8 bases). Per the germline V gene, CDR1 is DFQATT and CDR2 is SNEGSKA (reference sequence). Trimming shortened V by 6 bases and J by 6 bases, and 14 bases separated the two germline ends. The CDR3 extends over 13 amino acids. CDR3 residues: CSAKRGTAGELFF. CDR3 nucleotides: TGCAGTGCCAAGCGGGGGACAGCCGGGGAGCTGTTTTTT.

The CDR3 nucleotides are TGCAGTGCTAGAGGAGACAGTTACACTGAAGCTTTCTTT. Translation gives CSARGDSYTEAFF. The V gene is TRBV20-1, the J gene TRBJ1-1, with D maybe TRBD1 (5 bases). CDR1 is DFQATT and CDR2 is SNEGSKA in the germline V gene (reference sequence). V was clipped by 1 base and J by 3 bases, with 9 bases between them. The CDR3 sequence is 13 residues long.

The chain couples TRBV20-1 to TRBJ1-6; 7 nucleotides align to TRBD1. Germline trimming cut 0 bases from V and 5 bases from J; bases unmatched to any gene: 1. There are 14 residues in the CDR3. From germline, CDR1 is DFQATT and CDR2 SNEGSKA (reference sequence). For the CDR3, the DNA is TGCAGTGCTAGAGATGGACAGGATAATTCACCCCTCCACTTT. Protein product: CSARDGQDNSPLHF.

The chain couples TRBV7-3 to TRBJ2-2; 8 positions agree with TRBD2. V shed 5 bases and J 4 bases; nucleotides not matched to a gene: 3. CDR3 size: 14 residues. Germline loops: CDR1 SGHTA, CDR2 FQGTGA. Here the CDR3 DNA reads TGTGCCAGCAGCCCCGGGGGGGTCACCGGGGAGCTGTTTTTT. Its translation: CASSPGGVTGELFF.

The chain has TRBV7-2 and TRBJ2-5, with D tentatively TRBD2 (5 bases). The ends were cut back, 5 bases at V and 7 bases at J, with 23 bases in the middle. This CDR3 spans 16 amino acids. The germline gives CDR1 SGHTA, CDR2 FQGNSA. CDR3 in amino acids: CASSPTTQEVVGTQYF. CDR3 in DNA: TGTGCCAGCAGCCCCACGACTCAGGAGGTCGTCGGGACCCAGTACTTC.

The sample holds a few counts of this clonotype. The CDR3 sequence: CSVEDSGASTDTQYF. The CDR3 DNA follows: TGCAGCGTTGAAGATAGCGGGGCTAGCACAGATACGCAGTATTTT. The chain joins TRBV29-1 to TRBJ2-3; 8 bases are a match to TRBD2. V shed 0 bases and J 0 bases; nucleotides not matched to a gene: 2. Germline CDR1 is SQVTM and CDR2 is ANQGSEA. The CDR3 length is 15 residues.

The J gene is TRBJ2-3, the V gene TRBV11-1; 11 bases align to TRBD2. The CDR3 sequence is 18 residues long. Germline trimming cut 6 bases from V and 0 bases from J; bases unmatched to any gene: 11. Germline V gives CDR1 SGHAT, CDR2 FQDESV (reference sequence). CDR3 bases: TGTGCCAGCAGTTCGCCGGGACTAGCGGCCTCTAGCACAGATACGCAGTATTTT. Translation: CASSSPGLAASSTDTQYF. Using reference TRBV11-1 and TRBJ2-3 for the parts outside the CDR3, the full variable domain is EAEVAQSPRYKITEKSQAVAFWCDPISGHATLYWYRQILGQGPELLVQFQDESVVDDSQLPKDRFSAERLKGVDSTLKIQPAELGDSAMYLCASSSPGLAASSTDTQYFGPGTRLTVL.

This clonotype was picked up many times. The gene calls are TRBV2 and TRBJ2-5; the D gene could be TRBD1 or TRBD2 (5 bases each). The CDR3 spans 13 residues. Germline-derived CDR1 and CDR2 are SNHLY and FYNNEI. The V end lost 10 bases, the J end lost 5 bases, and 17 bases lay between the germline ends. The DNA of the CDR3 is TGTGCCACCCTGGGGGTGGATTTGGAGACCCAGTACTTC. Its translation is CATLGVDLETQYF.

This chain uses TRBV7-8 with TRBJ2-7; 9 bases agree with TRBD2. J lost 3 bases, V lost 5 bases, and 5 bases had no gene match. The CDR3 is 14 residues long. The germline V gene has CDR1 SGHVS and CDR2 FQNEAQ. The CDR3 nucleotides are TGTGCCAGCAGCCCGGCGGGGGGGAACTACGAGCAGTACTTC. Its protein is CASSPAGGNYEQYF.

This clonotype was seen many times. V gene TRBV12-3 or TRBV12-4 combines with J gene TRBJ2-1; unclear D gene. This CDR3 has 12 residues. Trimming removed 6 bases at V and 7 bases at J, with 10 bases between. In DNA, the CDR3 is TGTGCCAGCAGCTTACGAGTGAATGAGCAGTTCTTC. Translated, it gives CASSLRVNEQFF.

In its sample, this clonotype was seen a few times. The V and J genes are TRBV4-2 and TRBJ2-7; D possibly corresponds to TRBD1 (6 bases). CDR1 LGHNA and CDR2 YNFKEQ come from the germline V gene. V shed 4 bases and J shed 3 bases, with 22 bases lying between them. The CDR3 has 17 amino acids. CDR3 in amino acids: CASSPLQPGKQGYEQYF. In DNA, the CDR3 is TGTGCCAGCAGCCCCCTTCAACCAGGGAAACAGGGCTACGAGCAGTACTTC.

This clonotype was seen ten or more times. This chain joins TRBV2 and TRBJ2-3; D is perhaps TRBD1 (6 bases). Looked up from germline, CDR1 is SNHLY and CDR2 is FYNNEI. Trimming took off 4 bases at V and 3 bases at J, with 8 bases between the two ends. This CDR3 has 13 residues. The CDR3: CASSGGQTDTQYF. In DNA, the CDR3 is TGTGCCAGCAGTGGGGGGCAGACAGATACGCAGTATTTT.

The chain is built from TRBV12-3 or TRBV12-4 and TRBJ2-7; D is perhaps TRBD1 (5 bases). CDR3 length: 13 residues. V lost 2 bases and J lost 5, with 10 bases in between. The CDR3 nucleotides read TGTGCCAGCAGTTTATCAGGGCCTAACGAGCAGTACTTC. Its translation is CASSLSGPNEQYF.

At least ten counts were recorded for this clonotype. The V and J genes are TRBV20-1 and TRBJ2-4; D may correspond to TRBD1 or TRBD2 (6 bases each). Per germline, CDR1 DFQATT and CDR2 SNEGSKA (reference sequence). The length of the CDR3 is 15 residues. Trimming left V 1 base short and J 3 bases short, with 13 bases between. CDR3 protein: CSARVPGGGKNIQYF. The DNA of the CDR3 is TGCAGTGCTAGAGTGCCCGGGGGCGGCAAAAACATTCAGTACTTC.

The chain employs TRBV23-1 and TRBJ2-3, with D tentatively TRBD2 (6 bases). TRBV23-1 is an open reading frame, and its role is uncertain. V was shortened by 2 bases and J by 2 bases, with 17 bases between the two germline ends. The CDR3 is 17 residues long. CDR3 region: CASSQARLATTTDTQYF. The CDR3 DNA follows: TGCGCCAGCAGTCAAGCGCGGCTAGCGACTACCACAGATACGCAGTATTTT.

To note about this clonotype: Just one base apart from a much larger clone, this may be a read error. The chain carries TRBV29-1 and TRBJ2-3; D tentatively fits TRBD1 or TRBD2 (5 bases each). The germline V gene has CDR1 SQVTM and CDR2 ANQGSEA. The length of the CDR3 is 12 residues. Trimming took off 7 bases at V and 3 bases at J, with 11 bases between the two ends. CDR3 loop: CSAGDGTDTQYF. The DNA for the CDR3 is TGCAGCGCCGGGGACGGGACAGATACGCAGTATTTT.

There are a few counts of this clonotype. Given the absence of the conserved phenylalanine or tryptophan at the CDR3 end, a read error is likely. The DNA is omitted, as the CDR3 cannot be located on it reliably, and the CDR3 follows TCRdb's listing. The chain combines TRBV12-3 or TRBV12-4 with TRBJ2-3; TRBD2, the table's D call, lacks a check against the DNA. The CDR3 adds up to 11 amino acids, both ends counted. The CDR3 protein is CASSPGLAAVL.

This clonotype was observed a handful of times. The chain links TRBV6-2 or TRBV6-3 to TRBJ1-1; 8 nucleotides align to TRBD1. With V trimmed by 6 bases and J by 7 bases, 7 bases remained unmatched. Germline CDR1 is MNHEY and CDR2 is SVGEGT. The CDR3 sequence is 13 residues long. CDR3 sequence (DNA): TGTGCCAGCAGCCATGGACAGGGTGGTGAAGCTTTCTTT. Translating it yields CASSHGQGGEAFF.

Many counts were recorded for this clonotype. The rearrangement uses TRBV29-1 and TRBJ2-3; TRBD2 matches at 7 bases. With V trimmed by 5 bases and J by 7 bases, 9 bases remained unmatched. The length of the CDR3 is 13 residues. CDR1 is SQVTM, CDR2 ANQGSEA, per germline. The CDR3 spells CSVTGGTVYTQYF. The CDR3 DNA reads TGCAGCGTTACCGGGGGGACTGTTTATACGCAGTATTTT.

The genes are TRBV29-1 and TRBJ2-5, with 10 bases lining up with TRBD1. The germline gives CDR1 SQVTM, CDR2 ANQGSEA. V was pared by 3 bases and J by 5 bases, with 0 bases of the junction left unmatched. The CDR3 spans 12 residues. CDR3 DNA sequence: TGCAGCGTTGAGGGACAGGGGGAGACCCAGTACTTC. Its protein product is CSVEGQGETQYF.

CDR3 coding DNA: TGTGCCAGCAGCCTCGATTTTGCCACAGATACGCAGTATTTT. This encodes CASSLDFATDTQYF. The rearrangement links TRBV14 to TRBJ2-3; D gene ambiguous. Germline CDR1 SGHDN, CDR2 FVKESK. The CDR3 length is 14 residues. Trimming pared 4 bases from V and 2 bases from J, leaving 10 bases between.

This clonotype has a count of ten or more. This sequence joins TRBV7-8 and TRBJ2-1; 7 positions match TRBD2. Germline loops: CDR1 SGHVS, CDR2 FQNEAQ. The CDR3 covers 14 residues. V was pared by 1 base and J by 6 bases, with 3 bases of the junction left unmatched. CDR3 protein: CASSLGGLINEQFF. CDR3 in DNA: TGTGCCAGCAGCTTAGGGGGACTAATCAATGAGCAGTTCTTC. Using reference TRBV7-8 and TRBJ2-1 for the parts outside the CDR3, the full variable domain is GAGVSQSPRYKVAKRGQDVALRCDPISGHVSLFWYQQALGQGPEFLTYFQNEAQLDKSGLPSDRFFAERPEGSVSTLKIQRTQQEDSAVYLCASSLGGLINEQFFGPGTRLTVL.

This clonotype was seen many times. The J gene is TRBJ2-7, the V gene TRBV20-1; TRBD2 agrees at 10 bases. Germline values: CDR1 DFQATT, CDR2 SNEGSKA (reference sequence). The J segment lost 3 bases and the V segment lost 6 bases, leaving 11 bases of the junction unmatched. This CDR3 contains 15 residues. The CDR3 spells CSAANLAGVNYEQYF. In nucleotides, the CDR3 is TGCAGTGCAGCCAACCTAGCGGGAGTAAACTACGAGCAGTACTTC.

This clonotype has ten or more counts. The chain uses TRBV27 and TRBJ2-7; TRBD1 might be the D (6 bases). V was pared by 6 bases and J by 6 bases, with 21 bases between. The CDR3 has 15 amino acids. Germline V gives CDR1 MNHEY, CDR2 SMNVEV (reference sequence). As DNA, the CDR3 is TGTGCCAGCAGGCCAGCAGGGCAGGGGACCTCCGAGCAGTACTTC. Its translation: CASRPAGQGTSEQYF.

This chain uses TRBV5-6 with TRBJ2-7, with TRBD2 matching over 12 bases. There are 16 residues in the CDR3. V dropped 2 bases and J dropped 5; count of bases not matched to a gene: 8. The germline gives CDR1 SGHDT, CDR2 YYEEEE. CDR3 in DNA: TGTGCCAGCAGCTTCAGGACTAGCGGGGTGCTAGACGAGCAGTACTTC. Amino acids: CASSFRTSGVLDEQYF.